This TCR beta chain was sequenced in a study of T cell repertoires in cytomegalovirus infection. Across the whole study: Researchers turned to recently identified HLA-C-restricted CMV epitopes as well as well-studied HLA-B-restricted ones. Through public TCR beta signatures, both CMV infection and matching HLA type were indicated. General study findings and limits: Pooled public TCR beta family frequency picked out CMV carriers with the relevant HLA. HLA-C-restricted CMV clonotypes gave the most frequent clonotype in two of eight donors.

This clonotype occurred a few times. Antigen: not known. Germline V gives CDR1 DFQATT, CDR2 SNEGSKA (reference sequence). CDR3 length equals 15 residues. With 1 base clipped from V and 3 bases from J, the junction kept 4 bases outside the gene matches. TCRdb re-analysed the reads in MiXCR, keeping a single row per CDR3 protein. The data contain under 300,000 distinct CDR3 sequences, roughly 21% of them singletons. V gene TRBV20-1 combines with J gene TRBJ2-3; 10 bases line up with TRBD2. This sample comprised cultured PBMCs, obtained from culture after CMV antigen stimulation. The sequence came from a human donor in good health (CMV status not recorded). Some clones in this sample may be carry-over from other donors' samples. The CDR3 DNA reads TGCAGTGCTAGAGTTGCTAGCGGGAGAACAGATACGCAGTATTTT. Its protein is CSARVASGRTDTQYF.